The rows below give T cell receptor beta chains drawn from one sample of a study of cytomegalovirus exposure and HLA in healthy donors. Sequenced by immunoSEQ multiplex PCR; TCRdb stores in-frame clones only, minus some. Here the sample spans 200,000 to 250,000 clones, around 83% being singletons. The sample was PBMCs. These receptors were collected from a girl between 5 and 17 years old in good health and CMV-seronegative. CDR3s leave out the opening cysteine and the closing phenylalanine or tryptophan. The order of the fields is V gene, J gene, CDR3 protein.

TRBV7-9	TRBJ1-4	ASRRGTVEKLF
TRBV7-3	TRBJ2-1	ASSLGTSSYNEQF
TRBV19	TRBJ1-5	ASSIFSGNQPQH
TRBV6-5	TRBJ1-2	ASSRGLGATNGYT
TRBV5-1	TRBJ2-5	ASSLVSLAGVETQY
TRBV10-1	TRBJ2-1	ASSDLPTDSYNEQF
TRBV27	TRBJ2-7	ASSHRTAYEQY
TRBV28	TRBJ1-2	ASSFPSRAGGDGYT
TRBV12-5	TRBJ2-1	ASGLGGSGSSYNEQF
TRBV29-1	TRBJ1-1	SVEVFGTGRTEAF
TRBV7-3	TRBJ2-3	ASSSLSSGTMQY
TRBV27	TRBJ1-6	ASSFAGAPLH
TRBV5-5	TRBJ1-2	ASSFDSYGYT
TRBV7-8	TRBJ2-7	ASSPGGYEQY
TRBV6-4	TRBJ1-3	ASSDIRNTIY
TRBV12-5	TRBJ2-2	ASANTGELF
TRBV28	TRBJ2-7	ASSTRRGPPPNEQY
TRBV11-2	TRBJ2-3	ASSRSGYSTDTQY
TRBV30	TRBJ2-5	AWSVGTSDSETQY
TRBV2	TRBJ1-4	ASTFQGGRSEKLF